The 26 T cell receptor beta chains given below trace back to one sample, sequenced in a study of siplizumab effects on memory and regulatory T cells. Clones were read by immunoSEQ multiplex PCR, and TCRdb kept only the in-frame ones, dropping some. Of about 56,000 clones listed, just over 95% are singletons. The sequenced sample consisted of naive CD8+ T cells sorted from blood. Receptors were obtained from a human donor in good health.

The CDR3 DNA is TGTGCCAGCAGTTGGGGGACGTATGGCTACACCTTC. It is translated as CASSWGTYGYTF. This chain connects TRBV6-5 to TRBJ1-2; D is possibly TRBD1 (5 bases). There are 12 residues in the CDR3. Between the trimmed V and J ends, which lost 4 bases and 5 bases, there was a span of 8 bases. Germline CDR1 MNHEY, CDR2 SVGAGI.

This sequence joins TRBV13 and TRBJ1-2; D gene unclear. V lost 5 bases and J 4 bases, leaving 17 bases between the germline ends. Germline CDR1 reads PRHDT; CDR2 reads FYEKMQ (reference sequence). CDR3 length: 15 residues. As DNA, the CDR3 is TGTGCCAGCAGCCGCTACGGGGAGGTGATCTATGGCTACACCTTC. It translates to CASSRYGEVIYGYTF.

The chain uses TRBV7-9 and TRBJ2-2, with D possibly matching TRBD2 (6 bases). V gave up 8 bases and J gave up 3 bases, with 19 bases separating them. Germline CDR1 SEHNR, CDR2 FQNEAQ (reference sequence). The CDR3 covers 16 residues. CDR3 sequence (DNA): TGTGCCAGCGAACGGGACTCCACAGACTACACCGGGGAGCTGTTTTTT. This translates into CASERDSTDYTGELFF.

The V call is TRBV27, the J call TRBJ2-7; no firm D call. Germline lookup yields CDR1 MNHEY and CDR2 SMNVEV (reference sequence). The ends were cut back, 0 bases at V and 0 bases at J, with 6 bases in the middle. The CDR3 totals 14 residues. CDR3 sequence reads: CASSLSYSSYEQYF. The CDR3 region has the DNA TGTGCCAGCAGTTTATCGTACAGCTCCTACGAGCAGTACTTC.

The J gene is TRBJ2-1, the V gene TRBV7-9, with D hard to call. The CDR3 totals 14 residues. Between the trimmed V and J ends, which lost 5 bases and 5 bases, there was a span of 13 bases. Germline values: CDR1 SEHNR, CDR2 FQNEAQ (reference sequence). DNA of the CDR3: TGTGCCAGCAGCAAACCCGAAGGGAACAATGAGCAGTTCTTC. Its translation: CASSKPEGNNEQFF.

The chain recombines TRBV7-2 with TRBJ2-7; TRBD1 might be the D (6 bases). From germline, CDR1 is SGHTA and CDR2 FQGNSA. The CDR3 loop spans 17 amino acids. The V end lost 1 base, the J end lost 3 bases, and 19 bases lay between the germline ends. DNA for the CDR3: TGTGCCAGCAGCTTAGGTGTACAGGGTTTCGGGAACTACGAGCAGTACTTC. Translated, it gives CASSLGVQGFGNYEQYF.

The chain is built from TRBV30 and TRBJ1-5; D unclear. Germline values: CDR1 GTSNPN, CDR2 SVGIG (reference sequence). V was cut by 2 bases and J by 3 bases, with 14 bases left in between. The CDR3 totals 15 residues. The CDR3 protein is CAWSLWVGDNQPQHF. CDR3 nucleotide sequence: TGTGCCTGGAGTCTCTGGGTCGGAGACAATCAGCCCCAGCATTTT. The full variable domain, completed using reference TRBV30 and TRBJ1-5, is SQTIHQWPATLVQPVGSPLSLECTVEGTSNPNLYWYRQAAGRGLQLLFYSVGIGQISSEVPQNLSASRPQDRQFILSSKKLLLSDSGFYLCAWSLWVGDNQPQHFGDGTRLSIL.

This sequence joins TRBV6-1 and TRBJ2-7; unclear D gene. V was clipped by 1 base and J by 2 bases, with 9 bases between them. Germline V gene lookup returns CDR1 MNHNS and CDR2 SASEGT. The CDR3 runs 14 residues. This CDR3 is CASSEGEGPYEQYF. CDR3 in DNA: TGTGCCAGCAGTGAAGGGGAAGGCCCCTACGAGCAGTACTTC.

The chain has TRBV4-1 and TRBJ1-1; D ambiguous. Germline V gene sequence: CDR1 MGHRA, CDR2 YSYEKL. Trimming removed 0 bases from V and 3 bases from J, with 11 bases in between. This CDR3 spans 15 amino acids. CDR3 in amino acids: CASSQDRAGDTEAFF. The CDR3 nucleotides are TGCGCCAGCAGCCAAGATAGGGCCGGGGACACTGAAGCTTTCTTT.

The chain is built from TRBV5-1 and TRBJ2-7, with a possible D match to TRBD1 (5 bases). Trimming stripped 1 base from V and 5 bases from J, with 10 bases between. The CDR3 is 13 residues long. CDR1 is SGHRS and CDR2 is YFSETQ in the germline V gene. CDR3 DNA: TGCGCCAGCAGCTTGTTAGAACAGGACGAGCAGTACTTC. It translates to CASSLLEQDEQYF.

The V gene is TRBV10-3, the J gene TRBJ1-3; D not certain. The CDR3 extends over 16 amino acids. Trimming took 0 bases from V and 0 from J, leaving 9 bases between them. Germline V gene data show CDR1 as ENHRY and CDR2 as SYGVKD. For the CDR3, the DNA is TGTGCCATCAGTGAGTCCTATTTCTACTCTGGAAACACCATATATTTT. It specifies CAISESYFYSGNTIYF.

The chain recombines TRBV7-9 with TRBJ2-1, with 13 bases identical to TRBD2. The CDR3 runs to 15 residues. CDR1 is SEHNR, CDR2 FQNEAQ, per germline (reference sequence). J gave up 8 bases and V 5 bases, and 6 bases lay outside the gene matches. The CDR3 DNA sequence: TGTGCCAGCAGCCCACCGGGACTAGCGGGACATGAGCAGTTCTTC. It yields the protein CASSPPGLAGHEQFF. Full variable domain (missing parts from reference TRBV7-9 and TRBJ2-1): DTGVSQNPRHKITKRGQNVTFRCDPISEHNRLYWYRQTLGQGPEFLTYFQNEAQLEKSRLLSDRFSAERPKGSFSTLEIQRTEQGDSAMYLCASSPPGLAGHEQFFGPGTRLTVL.

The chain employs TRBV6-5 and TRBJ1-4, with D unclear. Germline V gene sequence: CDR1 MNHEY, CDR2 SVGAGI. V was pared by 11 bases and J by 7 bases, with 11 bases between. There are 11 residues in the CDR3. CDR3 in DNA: TGTGCCGGCGCTGGGCGTGAAAAACTGTTTTTT. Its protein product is CAGAGREKLFF.

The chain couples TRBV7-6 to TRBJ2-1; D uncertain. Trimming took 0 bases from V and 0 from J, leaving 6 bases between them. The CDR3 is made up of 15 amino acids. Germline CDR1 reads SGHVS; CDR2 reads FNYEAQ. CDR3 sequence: CASSLALSSYNEQFF. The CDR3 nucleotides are TGTGCCAGCAGCTTAGCGCTGAGCTCCTACAATGAGCAGTTCTTC.

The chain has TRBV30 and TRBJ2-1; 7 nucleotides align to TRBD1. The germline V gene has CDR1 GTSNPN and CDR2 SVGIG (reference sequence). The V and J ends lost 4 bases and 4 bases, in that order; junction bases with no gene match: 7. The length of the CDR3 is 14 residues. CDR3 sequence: CAWTIDRAYNEQFF. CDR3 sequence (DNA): TGTGCCTGGACTATCGACAGGGCTTACAATGAGCAGTTCTTC.

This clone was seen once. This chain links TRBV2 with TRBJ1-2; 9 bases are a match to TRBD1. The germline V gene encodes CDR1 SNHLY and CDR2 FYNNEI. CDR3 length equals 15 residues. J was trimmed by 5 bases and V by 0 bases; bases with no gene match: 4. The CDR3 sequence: CASSEARDRAYGYTF. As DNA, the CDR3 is TGTGCCAGCAGTGAAGCGCGGGACAGGGCTTATGGCTACACCTTC.

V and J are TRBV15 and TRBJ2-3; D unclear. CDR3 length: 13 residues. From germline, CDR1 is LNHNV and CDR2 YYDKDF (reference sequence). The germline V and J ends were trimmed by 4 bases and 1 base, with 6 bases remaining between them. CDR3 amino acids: CATSIRGTDTQYF. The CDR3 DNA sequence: TGTGCCACCAGCATTAGGGGCACAGATACGCAGTATTTT.

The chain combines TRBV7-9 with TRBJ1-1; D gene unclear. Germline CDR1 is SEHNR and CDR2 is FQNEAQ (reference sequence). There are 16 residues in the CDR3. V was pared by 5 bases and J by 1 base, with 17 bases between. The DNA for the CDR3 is TGTGCCAGCAGCGGGAGACCGTACCACAAGAACACTGAAGCTTTCTTT. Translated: CASSGRPYHKNTEAFF.

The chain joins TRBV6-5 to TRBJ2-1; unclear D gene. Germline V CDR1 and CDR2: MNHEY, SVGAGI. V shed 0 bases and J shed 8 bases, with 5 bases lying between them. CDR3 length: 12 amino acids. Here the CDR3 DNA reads TGTGCCAGCAGTTACTCCCCCTATGAGCAGTTCTTC. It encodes CASSYSPYEQFF.

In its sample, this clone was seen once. CDR3 sequence: CASSPTRTVPGELFF. In nucleotides, the CDR3 is TGTGCCAGCAGTCCGACACGGACGGTCCCCGGGGAGCTGTTTTTT. This chain joins TRBV28 and TRBJ2-2; no firm D call. CDR1 and CDR2 from the germline V gene are MDHEN and SYDVKM. The CDR3 covers 15 residues. V lost 5 bases and J lost 6, with 16 bases in between.

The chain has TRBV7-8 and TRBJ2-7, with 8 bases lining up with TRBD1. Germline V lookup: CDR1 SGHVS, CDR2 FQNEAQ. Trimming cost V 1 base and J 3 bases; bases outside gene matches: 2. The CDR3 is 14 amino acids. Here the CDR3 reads CASSLVGTGYEQYF. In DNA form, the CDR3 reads TGTGCCAGCAGCTTAGTAGGGACAGGCTACGAGCAGTACTTC.

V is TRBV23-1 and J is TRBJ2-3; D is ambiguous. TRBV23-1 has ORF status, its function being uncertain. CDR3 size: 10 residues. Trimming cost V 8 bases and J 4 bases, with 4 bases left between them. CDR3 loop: CASHSDTQYF. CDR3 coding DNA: TGCGCCAGCCATTCAGATACGCAGTATTTT.

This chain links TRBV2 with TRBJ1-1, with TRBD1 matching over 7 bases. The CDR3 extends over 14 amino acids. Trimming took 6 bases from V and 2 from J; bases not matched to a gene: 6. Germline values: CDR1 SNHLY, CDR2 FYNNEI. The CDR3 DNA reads TGTGCCAGCAGGGGCCGGACAGGCAACACTGAAGCTTTCTTT. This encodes CASRGRTGNTEAFF.

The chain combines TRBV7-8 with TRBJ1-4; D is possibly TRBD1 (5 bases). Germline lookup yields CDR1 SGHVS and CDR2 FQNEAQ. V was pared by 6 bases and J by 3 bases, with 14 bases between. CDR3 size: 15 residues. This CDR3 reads CASRRPGLANEKLFF. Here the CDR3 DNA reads TGTGCCAGCAGGCGACCAGGGCTGGCTAATGAAAAACTGTTTTTT.

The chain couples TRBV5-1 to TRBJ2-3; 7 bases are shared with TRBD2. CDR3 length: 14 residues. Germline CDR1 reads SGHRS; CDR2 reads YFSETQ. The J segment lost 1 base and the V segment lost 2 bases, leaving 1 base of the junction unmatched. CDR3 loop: CASSFLAGTDTQYF. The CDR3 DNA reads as TGCGCCAGCAGCTTCCTAGCGGGCACAGATACGCAGTATTTT.

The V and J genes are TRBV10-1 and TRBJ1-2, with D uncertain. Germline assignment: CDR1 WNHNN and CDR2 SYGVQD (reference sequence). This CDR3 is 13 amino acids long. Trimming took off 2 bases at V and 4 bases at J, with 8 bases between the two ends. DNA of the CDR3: TGCGCCAGCAGTGAGGGAGGTCGCTATGGCTACACCTTC. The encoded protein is CASSEGGRYGYTF.